Presented here are 8 T cell receptor beta chains from one specimen sequenced in a study of T cell changes during pregnancy in multiple sclerosis (dated by TCRdb to about 2019). The library was prepared using the immunoSEQ multiplex PCR assay. TCRdb took over this immuneACCESS table, retaining in-frame rearrangements with V and J assigned. Such tables are incomplete; in checked studies, under half of the missing clones stem from an unresolved V gene, and the remainder is unexplained. The sample data list 36,000 or so clones, and around 92% of these were observed just once. Jointly, the top ten make up 1.2% of the sample. Sequenced input: PBMCs (not recorded whether the cells were cultured). The receptors originated from a female donor with multiple sclerosis, enrolled in a pregnancy study.

This clone was counted a few times. The gene calls are TRBV10-3 and TRBJ2-5; D ambiguous. The length of the CDR3 is 14 residues. Per the germline V gene, CDR1 is ENHRY and CDR2 is SYGVKD. Trimming shortened V by 4 bases and J by 2 bases, and 11 bases separated the two germline ends. CDR3 protein: CAISGSGGQETQYF. DNA of the CDR3: TGTGCCATCAGTGGGTCGGGCGGACAAGAGACCCAGTACTTC.

This clone was counted between two and nine times. The V gene is TRBV18, the J gene TRBJ1-1; maybe TRBD1 (5 bases). V dropped 2 bases and J dropped 7 bases, with 11 bases sitting between them. The CDR3 extends over 13 amino acids. The germline V gene has CDR1 KGHSH and CDR2 LQKENI. Here the CDR3 DNA reads TGTGCCAGCTCACCAGGGGGGTACGTTGAAGCTTTCTTT. It yields the protein CASSPGGYVEAFF. Full variable domain (rest looked up from reference TRBV18 and TRBJ1-1): NAGVMQNPRHLVRRRGQEARLRCSPMKGHSHVYWYRQLPEEGLKFMVYLQKENIIDESGMPKERFSAEFPKEGPSILRIQQVVRGDSAAYFCASSPGGYVEAFFGQGTRLTVV.

In this sample, this clone turned up once. The J gene is TRBJ2-7, the V gene TRBV18; 7 nucleotides match TRBD1. This CDR3 contains 14 residues. Germline CDR1 reads KGHSH; CDR2 reads LQKENI. The J segment lost 3 bases and the V segment lost 4 bases, leaving 6 bases of the junction unmatched. CDR3 loop: CASSLSGTDYEQYF. As DNA, the CDR3 is TGTGCCAGCTCACTATCCGGGACAGACTACGAGCAGTACTTC.

V and J are TRBV6-5 and TRBJ1-5; 8 bases are shared with TRBD1. CDR1 is MNHEY and CDR2 is SVGAGI in the germline V gene. The CDR3 is 15 amino acids. The V segment lost 0 bases and the J segment 7 bases; nucleotides outside the gene matches: 5. CDR3 nucleotide sequence: TGTGCCAGCAGTTACTCCGGGACAGGTAAACAGCCCCAGCATTTT. It codes for CASSYSGTGKQPQHF.

The rearrangement links TRBV5-5 to TRBJ1-2; D remains unclear. The V end was cut by 0 bases, the J end by 5 bases, with 14 bases between. The germline V gene has CDR1 SGHKS and CDR2 YYEKEE (reference sequence). This CDR3 is built from 15 residues. The CDR3 region is CASSLVYDNSYGYTF. The CDR3, as DNA: TGTGCCAGCAGCTTGGTGTACGACAACTCATATGGCTACACCTTC.

This chain uses TRBV2 with TRBJ2-3, with 8 bases fitting TRBD1. The junction had 1 base not matched to a gene; V was cut back by 6 bases and J by 2 bases. The length of the CDR3 is 13 residues. Germline loops: CDR1 SNHLY, CDR2 FYNNEI. CDR3 protein: CASRQGVTDTQYF. The CDR3 DNA reads TGTGCCAGCAGACAGGGGGTCACAGATACGCAGTATTTT.

The J gene is TRBJ2-7, the V gene TRBV11-1; TRBD1 matches 7 bases. The CDR3 loop spans 16 amino acids. Unmatched junction bases numbered 7, after V lost 2 bases and J lost 0 bases. CDR1 SGHAT and CDR2 FQDESV come from the germline V gene (reference sequence). CDR3 in DNA: TGTGCCAGCAGCTTAAGAGGGGGCTTAACCTCCTACGAGCAGTACTTC. Its translation: CASSLRGGLTSYEQYF. The full variable domain, in which reference TRBV11-1 and TRBJ2-7 provide the parts outside the CDR3, is EAEVAQSPRYKITEKSQAVAFWCDPISGHATLYWYRQILGQGPELLVQFQDESVVDDSQLPKDRFSAERLKGVDSTLKIQPAELGDSAMYLCASSLRGGLTSYEQYFGPGTRLTVT.

This chain connects TRBV19 to TRBJ2-5; D is uncertain. The CDR3 runs to 14 residues. In germline, CDR1 is LNHDA, CDR2 SQIVND (reference sequence). V was shortened by 3 bases and J by 0 bases, with 8 bases between the two germline ends. The CDR3 DNA follows: TGTGCCAGTAGTATTGTGGGGAACCAAGAGACCCAGTACTTC. Amino acids: CASSIVGNQETQYF.